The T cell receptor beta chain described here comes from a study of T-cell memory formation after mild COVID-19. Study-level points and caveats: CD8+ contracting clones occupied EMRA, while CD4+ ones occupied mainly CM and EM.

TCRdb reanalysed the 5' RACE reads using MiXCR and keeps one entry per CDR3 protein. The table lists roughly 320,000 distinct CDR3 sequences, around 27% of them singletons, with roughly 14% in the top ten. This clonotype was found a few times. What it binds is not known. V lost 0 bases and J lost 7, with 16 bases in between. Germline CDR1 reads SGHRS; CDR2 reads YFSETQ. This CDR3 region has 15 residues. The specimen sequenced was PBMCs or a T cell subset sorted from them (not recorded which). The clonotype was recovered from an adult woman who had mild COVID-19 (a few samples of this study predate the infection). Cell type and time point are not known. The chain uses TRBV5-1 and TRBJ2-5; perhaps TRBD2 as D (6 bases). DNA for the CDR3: TGCGCCAGCAGCTTGGTGGCGGGGTCTTCAGGGACCCAGTACTTC. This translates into CASSLVAGSSGTQYF. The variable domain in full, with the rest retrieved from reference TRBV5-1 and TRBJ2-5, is KAGVTQTPRYLIKTRGQQVTLSCSPISGHRSVSWYQQTPGQGLQFLFEYFSETQRNKGNFPGRFSGRQFSNSRSEMNVSTLELGDSALYLCASSLVAGSSGTQYFGPGTRLLVL.